The entry below describes one T cell receptor beta chain. This CDR3 has 14 residues. With 4 bases clipped from V and 6 bases from J, the junction kept 6 bases outside the gene matches. Germline CDR1 is DFQATT and CDR2 is SNEGSKA (reference sequence). This entry comes from a study of blood T cells in healthy people across ages. A J-beta primer mix and a sample-barcoded 5' primer were used in a second PCR of roughly 6 to 12 cycles. TCRdb reprocessed the 5' RACE reads via MiXCR and lists one record per CDR3 protein. The sample has some 760,000 distinct CDR3 sequences, 25% seen once. These same data were also listed under a study on T cells of mothers and their children.

This chain connects TRBV20-1 to TRBJ1-6; 7 bases align to TRBD1. The TCR sequence derives from a boy younger than 18 in good health. Sequencing used blood. The CDR3 protein is CSATDRARNSPLHF. In nucleotides, the CDR3 is TGCAGTGCTACAGACAGGGCCCGTAATTCACCCCTCCACTTT.